This T cell receptor beta chain was found in a study of T-cell reconstitution after alpha-beta-depleted transplantation in children. General study points: About two months after transplant, alpha-beta T cells reportedly came from several hundred expanded graft clones.

CDR1 and CDR2 (germline): SGHRS, YFSETQ. V was shortened by 0 bases and J by 6 bases, with 14 bases between the two germline ends. The CDR3 extends over 15 amino acids. This sample's TCRbeta library carried unique molecular identifier barcodes. TCRdb fed the PCR reads into MiXCR, producing one record per CDR3 protein. The repertoire includes some 290,000 distinct CDR3 sequences, around 25% of them detected once, and about 10% sits in the top ten. Turning to this clonotype: Its specificity is unknown.

This TCR derives from a male patient younger than 18 who had a stem cell transplant for acute lymphoblastic leukemia, so the T cells may come from the graft donor. This chain uses TRBV5-1 with TRBJ2-3, with D hard to call. Sample: PBMCs, mostly from graft donor cells, taken 180 days after TCRalphabeta/CD19-depleted stem cell transplant. The CDR3 coding sequence is TGCGCCAGCAGCTTGGGGCTAGGCACCCTGGATACGCAGTATTTT. It is translated as CASSLGLGTLDTQYF. The full variable domain, in which reference TRBV5-1 and TRBJ2-3 provide the parts outside the CDR3, is KAGVTQTPRYLIKTRGQQVTLSCSPISGHRSVSWYQQTPGQGLQFLFEYFSETQRNKGNFPGRFSGRQFSNSRSEMNVSTLELGDSALYLCASSLGLGTLDTQYFGPGTRLTVL.